The 29 T cell receptor beta chains in this list originate from one sample, sequenced in a study of regulatory and conventional T cells in RAG deficiency. The method was immunoSEQ multiplex PCR; TCRdb's version includes in-frame clones alone and lacks a portion of them. The table has over 10,000 clones, approximately 93% seen once. Blood CD4+ CD25-low CD127-high conventional T cells supplied the genomic DNA template. This sample was also put to use in a study of regulatory T cells. From that second work: Primers: 52 TRBV forward and 13 TRBJ reverse.

Material for sequencing was CD4+ effector T cells sorted from blood. The receptors shown here come from a human donor in good health.

This sequence joins TRBV6-5 and TRBJ2-7, with a possible D match to TRBD1 (6 bases). This CDR3 contains 12 residues. Germline-derived CDR1 and CDR2 are MNHEY and SVGAGI. V was cut by 5 bases and J by 6 bases, with 11 bases left in between. This CDR3 is CASSQGNGEQYF. Here the CDR3 DNA reads TGTGCCAGCAGTCAGGGGAACGGCGAGCAGTACTTC.

As DNA, the CDR3 is TGTGCTAGTGGTTTGGATCTGAACACTGAAGCTTTCTTT. Amino acids: CASGLDLNTEAFF. This rearrangement joins TRBV12-5 to TRBJ1-1; no reliable D call. Germline CDR1 reads LGHNT; CDR2 reads FRNRAP. The V and J ends lost 1 base and 0 bases respectively, with 3 bases between them. The CDR3 has 13 amino acids.

The chain links TRBV5-4 to TRBJ1-3, with 8 bases fitting TRBD1. V dropped 4 bases and J dropped 5; count of bases not matched to a gene: 5. CDR3 length: 14 residues. The germline V gene encodes CDR1 SGHNT and CDR2 YYREEE (reference sequence). The CDR3 nucleotides read TGTGCCAGCAGCACCGGACAGGGCAGAAACACCATATATTTT. It translates to CASSTGQGRNTIYF.

This chain uses TRBV6-1 with TRBJ1-2, with D possibly being TRBD1 (5 bases). The ends were cut back, 6 bases at V and 3 bases at J, with 14 bases in the middle. Germline CDR1 and CDR2: MNHNS and SASEGT. This CDR3 has 14 amino acids. CDR3 coding DNA: TGTGCCAGCAGGCGGGCCGGGGGGGACTATGGCTACACCTTC. Its translation: CASRRAGGDYGYTF.

The chain uses TRBV28 and TRBJ1-1; possibly TRBD1 for D (5 bases). Trimming took 4 bases from V and 10 from J, leaving 19 bases between them. Germline CDR1 reads MDHEN; CDR2 reads SYDVKM. CDR3 size: 14 residues. CDR3 loop: CASSSKGISAVAFF. CDR3 nucleotide sequence: TGTGCCAGCAGTTCAAAGGGGATCTCGGCGGTAGCTTTCTTT. Full variable domain (remainder filled in from reference TRBV28 and TRBJ1-1): DVKVTQSSRYLVKRTGEKVFLECVQDMDHENMFWYRQDPGLGLRLIYFSYDVKMKEKGDIPEGYSVSREKKERFSLILESASTNQTSMYLCASSSKGISAVAFFGQGTRLTVV.

The sample holds one count of this clone. V and J are TRBV7-9 and TRBJ2-3; 14 bases match TRBD2. Trimming took 4 bases from V and 5 from J; bases not matched to a gene: 11. Germline V gene data show CDR1 as SEHNR and CDR2 as FQNEAQ (reference sequence). This CDR3 is 18 amino acids long. The CDR3 nucleotides read TGTGCCAGCAGCTCTACTGCGACTAGCGGGGGGGCAGGAGATACGCAGTATTTT. Residues: CASSSTATSGGAGDTQYF.

The V gene is TRBV25-1, the J gene TRBJ1-1; D not certain. Looked up from germline, CDR1 is MGHDK and CDR2 is SYGVNS. The V and J ends lost 3 bases and 1 base respectively, with 21 bases between them. The CDR3 extends over 18 amino acids. The CDR3: CASSDSPHLAGRNTEAFF. In nucleotides, the CDR3 is TGTGCCAGCAGTGACTCGCCCCATTTGGCGGGCCGGAACACTGAAGCTTTCTTT.

The chain couples TRBV30 to TRBJ2-7; D may be TRBD1 (5 bases). Germline V lookup: CDR1 GTSNPN, CDR2 SVGIG (reference sequence). The CDR3 totals 11 residues. V gave up 3 bases and J gave up 4 bases, with 7 bases separating them. In nucleotides, the CDR3 is TGTGCCTGGAGAAGGGGTTACGAGCAGTACTTC. Protein product: CAWRRGYEQYF.

V is TRBV6-1 and J is TRBJ1-6, with 8 bases that match TRBD1. This CDR3 has 14 amino acids. Looked up from germline, CDR1 is MNHNS and CDR2 is SASEGT. Unmatched junction bases numbered 12, after V lost 10 bases and J lost 10 bases. The CDR3 bases are TGTGCCACTTCACCGGGACAGGAATACTCACCCCTCCACTTT. The encoded protein is CATSPGQEYSPLHF.

CDR3 sequence: CASRVTSGRADTQYF. As DNA, the CDR3 is TGTGCCAGCAGAGTCACTAGCGGGAGGGCAGATACGCAGTATTTT. The rearrangement joins TRBV2 to TRBJ2-3; 13 bases agree with TRBD2. CDR3 length: 15 amino acids. The germline CDR1 and CDR2 sequences are SNHLY and FYNNEI. V gave up 6 bases and J gave up 4 bases; unmatched junction bases: 4.

The J gene is TRBJ2-5, the V gene TRBV6-5; D call uncertain. The CDR3 length is 14 residues. Germline-derived CDR1 and CDR2 are MNHEY and SVGAGI. Trimming pared 0 bases from V and 3 bases from J, leaving 8 bases between. The CDR3 DNA reads as TGTGCCAGCAGTTACTCCACGGTTGAAGAGACCCAGTACTTC. It specifies CASSYSTVEETQYF.

V usage is TRBV2 and J usage is TRBJ2-7; possible D gene TRBD1, 6 bases. CDR3 length: 14 amino acids. The germline CDR1 and CDR2 sequences are SNHLY and FYNNEI. V lost 5 bases, J lost 1 base, and 12 bases lay in between. CDR3 region: CASSSTGKSYEQYF. The CDR3 DNA reads as TGTGCCAGCAGTTCGACAGGAAAGTCCTACGAGCAGTACTTC.

The chain carries TRBV28 and TRBJ2-3, with D unclear. Germline assignment: CDR1 MDHEN and CDR2 SYDVKM. Between the trimmed V and J ends, which lost 11 bases and 3 bases, there was a span of 12 bases. The length of the CDR3 is 12 residues. In DNA form, the CDR3 reads TGTGCCTCTTGGGGAAGGACAGATACGCAGTATTTT. Residues: CASWGRTDTQYF.

The genes are TRBV6-1 and TRBJ2-7, with D tentatively TRBD1 (6 bases). V lost 6 bases and J lost 8, with 8 bases in between. The CDR3 consists of 10 residues. The germline V gene encodes CDR1 MNHNS and CDR2 SASEGT. CDR3 sequence: CASRGTQQYF. The CDR3 bases are TGTGCCAGCAGGGGGACACAGCAGTACTTC.

V is TRBV28 and J is TRBJ2-5; 9 bases agree with TRBD1. Losses at the gene ends were 9 bases for V and 5 bases for J; bases not matched to a gene: 4. This CDR3 has 12 amino acids. Germline lookup yields CDR1 MDHEN and CDR2 SYDVKM. CDR3 sequence: CASVTGGETQYF. For the CDR3, the DNA is TGTGCCAGTGTGACAGGGGGGGAGACCCAGTACTTC.

The genes are TRBV28 and TRBJ1-2; 11 nucleotides match TRBD1. Looked up from germline, CDR1 is MDHEN and CDR2 is SYDVKM. The CDR3 sequence is 15 residues long. J gave up 2 bases and V 6 bases, and 5 bases lay outside the gene matches. CDR3 nucleotides: TGTGCCAGCAGATCCGGGACAGGGGGGAACTATGGCTACACCTTC. It codes for CASRSGTGGNYGYTF.

The chain is built from TRBV11-2 and TRBJ2-1; D may be TRBD2 (6 bases). Between the trimmed V and J ends, which lost 1 base and 6 bases, there was a span of 13 bases. This CDR3 region has 15 residues. Germline CDR1 is SGHAT and CDR2 is FQNNGV. CDR3 loop: CASSLVGLSSNEQFF. The CDR3 DNA follows: TGTGCCAGCAGCTTAGTGGGACTGTCGTCCAATGAGCAGTTCTTC.

The rearrangement joins TRBV30 to TRBJ1-1, with no clear D. The germline V gene encodes CDR1 GTSNPN and CDR2 SVGIG (reference sequence). V was clipped by 5 bases and J by 1 base, with 11 bases between them. The CDR3 runs 13 residues. CDR3 amino acids: CAWVRPKNTEAFF. The CDR3 coding sequence is TGTGCCTGGGTTAGACCGAAGAACACTGAAGCTTTCTTT.

This rearrangement joins TRBV18 to TRBJ2-7; 9 bases line up with TRBD1. The CDR3 is made up of 14 amino acids. Germline-derived CDR1 and CDR2 are KGHSH and LQKENI. The V gene end was trimmed by 3 bases and the J gene end by 3 bases; junction bases not matched to a gene: 3. The CDR3 reads CASSPDRGGYEQYF. In DNA form, the CDR3 reads TGTGCCAGCTCACCGGACAGGGGTGGCTACGAGCAGTACTTC.

The rearrangement uses TRBV10-1 and TRBJ2-1; 7 nucleotides match TRBD2. J lost 5 bases, V lost 6 bases, and 7 bases had no gene match. This CDR3 spans 14 amino acids. Germline V gives CDR1 WNHNN, CDR2 SYGVQD (reference sequence). CDR3: CASRASGPNNEQFF. Here the CDR3 DNA reads TGCGCCAGCAGGGCTAGCGGACCCAACAATGAGCAGTTCTTC.

The gene calls are TRBV11-2 and TRBJ1-2, with 8 bases that match TRBD1. The CDR3 loop spans 19 amino acids. The V gene end was trimmed by 2 bases and the J gene end by 7 bases; junction bases not matched to a gene: 21. The germline CDR1 and CDR2 sequences are SGHAT and FQNNGV. The CDR3 DNA follows: TGTGCCAGCAGCTTAAGAACCCCCTCCGGGACAGGCCCCAGTGGTGGCTACACCTTC. This gives the protein CASSLRTPSGTGPSGGYTF.

This clone appeared a single time. The chain uses TRBV6-6 and TRBJ2-1; D perhaps matches TRBD2 (6 bases). This CDR3 region has 12 residues. The germline CDR1 and CDR2 sequences are MNHNY and SVGAGI (reference sequence). V shed 8 bases and J shed 4 bases, with 9 bases lying between them. This chain's CDR3 is CASDSGYNEQFF. In DNA, the CDR3 is TGTGCCAGCGATAGCGGTTACAATGAGCAGTTCTTC.

The V and J genes are TRBV11-2 and TRBJ1-2; D is perhaps TRBD1 (5 bases). The germline gives CDR1 SGHAT, CDR2 FQNNGV. The V end lost 0 bases, the J end lost 7 bases, and 12 bases lay between the germline ends. The CDR3 runs 14 residues. The CDR3 is CASSLDSGVGGYTF. The CDR3 DNA reads TGTGCCAGCAGCTTAGATTCGGGGGTGGGTGGCTACACCTTC.

This rearrangement joins TRBV14 to TRBJ1-6; no definite D call. The CDR3 runs to 15 residues. The V end lost 3 bases, the J end lost 0 bases, and 6 bases lay between the germline ends. Germline values: CDR1 SGHDN, CDR2 FVKESK. The CDR3 sequence: CASSHGSSYNSPLHF. CDR3 DNA sequence: TGTGCCAGCAGCCACGGGAGCTCCTATAATTCACCCCTCCACTTT.

This clone appeared a single time. The chain joins TRBV30 to TRBJ1-2; 8 positions agree with TRBD1. The CDR3 is made up of 14 amino acids. The germline V gene encodes CDR1 GTSNPN and CDR2 SVGIG (reference sequence). V lost 6 bases to trimming and J lost 8 bases; unmatched junction nucleotides: 14. The CDR3 coding sequence is TGTGCCTGCAGCCTTGGACAGGGTGGACGCGGCTACACCTTC. Encoded protein: CACSLGQGGRGYTF.

V and J are TRBV4-1 and TRBJ1-4; D ambiguous. The CDR3 contains 15 residues. The germline V gene has CDR1 MGHRA and CDR2 YSYEKL. V was shortened by 1 base and J by 3 bases, with 9 bases between the two germline ends. The CDR3 coding sequence is TGCGCCAGCAGCCAAGTTCACCGGGCTAATGAAAAACTGTTTTTT. Translating it yields CASSQVHRANEKLFF.

V and J are TRBV7-2 and TRBJ2-2; no clear D gene. This CDR3 has 16 amino acids. Trimming removed 5 bases at V and 5 bases at J, with 18 bases between. From germline, CDR1 is SGHTA and CDR2 FQGNSA. The chain's CDR3 is CASSRALPGGTGELFF. The CDR3 DNA is TGTGCCAGCAGCCGCGCACTGCCCGGTGGGACCGGGGAGCTGTTTTTT. The variable domain in full, with the rest retrieved from reference TRBV7-2 and TRBJ2-2, is GAGVSQSPSNKVTEKGKDVELRCDPISGHTALYWYRQSLGQGLEFLIYFQGNSAPDKSGLPSDRFSAERTGGSVSTLTIQRTQQEDSAVYLCASSRALPGGTGELFFGEGSRLTVL.

The chain couples TRBV19 to TRBJ1-1; D gene uncertain. V was clipped by 5 bases and J by 2 bases, with 6 bases between them. The germline V gene has CDR1 LNHDA and CDR2 SQIVND (reference sequence). The CDR3 has 12 residues. CDR3 nucleotides: TGTGCCAGTAGTCCAACAAACACTGAAGCTTTCTTT. The encoded protein is CASSPTNTEAFF. Together with reference TRBV19 and TRBJ1-1, the CDR3 gives the full variable domain: DGGITQSPKYLFRKEGQNVTLSCEQNLNHDAMYWYRQDPGQGLRLIYYSQIVNDFQKGDIAEGYSVSREKKESFPLTVTSAQKNPTAFYLCASSPTNTEAFFGQGTRLTVV.

This clone was recorded only once. The rearrangement uses TRBV7-8 and TRBJ1-3; the match to TRBD1 covers 8 bases. Germline CDR1 is SGHVS and CDR2 is FQNEAQ. The V segment lost 3 bases and the J segment 0 bases; nucleotides outside the gene matches: 4. The CDR3 spans 16 residues. The CDR3 region has the DNA TGTGCCAGCAGCTTCCCAACAGGGGGCTCTGGAAACACCATATATTTT. Its protein is CASSFPTGGSGNTIYF.